A single sample gave rise to the 20 T cell receptor beta chains below, sequenced in a study of control samples from healthy donors and cancer patients. TCRdb keeps only in-frame clones here, not all; method: immunoSEQ multiplex PCR. In the table there are 99,000 or so clones, roughly 85% of which are singletons. The sequenced sample was blood. All receptors derive from a woman aged 50 to 65 in good health.

The chain has TRBV6-2 or TRBV6-3 and TRBJ1-2; D gene unclear. Trimming left V 3 bases short and J 6 bases short, with 8 bases between. CDR1 is MNHEY and CDR2 is SVGEGT in the germline V gene. The CDR3 is made up of 12 amino acids. The CDR3 nucleotides are TGTGCCAGCAGTTATGGATATGATGGCTACACCTTC. Translation gives CASSYGYDGYTF.

This clone was detected a few times. This rearrangement joins TRBV5-1 to TRBJ2-7; 11 bases fit TRBD2. J lost 5 bases, V lost 4 bases, and 14 bases had no gene match. CDR3 size: 17 residues. Germline CDR1 reads SGHRS; CDR2 reads YFSETQ. The CDR3 nucleotides read TGCGCCAGCAGCCTGCGGACTAGCGGGTCGGCTCTCCACGAGCAGTACTTC. It codes for CASSLRTSGSALHEQYF.

This clone was detected a few times. The V call is TRBV7-6, the J call TRBJ2-5, with 7 positions matching TRBD1. Germline lookup yields CDR1 SGHVS and CDR2 FNYEAQ. V lost 5 bases to trimming and J lost 5 bases; unmatched junction nucleotides: 11. The CDR3 spans 15 residues. Here the CDR3 reads CASSRNTGTEETQYF. Here the CDR3 DNA reads TGTGCCAGCAGCCGAAATACCGGGACAGAGGAGACCCAGTACTTC.

V and J are TRBV4-2 and TRBJ1-2; 9 nucleotides match TRBD1. The CDR3 totals 15 residues. Trimming took 5 bases from V and 2 from J; bases not matched to a gene: 6. Per germline, CDR1 LGHNA and CDR2 YNFKEQ. CDR3 nucleotide sequence: TGTGCCAGCAGCGACGGGACAGGGAAGAACTATGGCTACACCTTC. The encoded protein is CASSDGTGKNYGYTF.

The rearrangement links TRBV2 to TRBJ1-5; D not certain. Trimming cost V 4 bases and J 1 base, with 11 bases left between them. The germline V gene encodes CDR1 SNHLY and CDR2 FYNNEI. This CDR3 has 15 residues. This CDR3 is CASSGLLGSNQPQHF. In DNA, the CDR3 is TGTGCCAGCAGTGGCCTCCTGGGAAGCAATCAGCCCCAGCATTTT.

V gene TRBV9 combines with J gene TRBJ1-6; D uncertain. This CDR3 contains 17 residues. Trimming pared 0 bases from V and 3 bases from J, leaving 13 bases between. Germline V gives CDR1 SGDLS, CDR2 YYNGEE. The CDR3 region is CASSVENTANYNSPLHF. CDR3 DNA sequence: TGTGCCAGCAGCGTAGAGAATACGGCGAACTATAATTCACCCCTCCACTTT.

This clone was counted a single time. V usage is TRBV4-3 and J usage is TRBJ1-2; TRBD1 is a possible D gene (6 bases). Trimming removed 0 bases at V and 8 bases at J, with 19 bases between. This CDR3 comprises 16 residues. Germline values: CDR1 LGHNA, CDR2 YSLEER. As DNA, the CDR3 is TGCGCCAGCAGCCAAGATAGGAGGACAGCGCGGGGGGGCTACACCTTC. The encoded protein is CASSQDRRTARGGYTF.

Turning to this clone: The junction departs from germline at one end; a sequencing error may be responsible. Other DNA sequences within the sample encode an identical CDR3. The chain employs TRBV18 and TRBJ2-7, with TRBD2 identical over 10 bases. Germline V lookup: CDR1 KGHSH, CDR2 LQKENI. The CDR3 consists of 16 residues. CDR3 DNA sequence: TGTGCCAGCTCACCACCCCCTAGCGGGGGTTCCTACGAGCAGTACTTT. The encoded protein is CASSPPPSGGSYEQYF.

This clone was observed a single time. The V call is TRBV7-2, the J call TRBJ1-5, with TRBD1 identical over 9 bases. The CDR3 length is 14 residues. In germline, CDR1 is SGHTA, CDR2 FQGNSA. The V gene end was trimmed by 2 bases and the J gene end by 10 bases; junction bases not matched to a gene: 6. CDR3 sequence: CASSLSGTGLPQHF. Written as DNA, the CDR3 is TGTGCCAGCAGCTTATCGGGGACAGGGCTTCCCCAGCATTTT.

This chain joins TRBV2 and TRBJ2-1; 7 positions match TRBD2. V was pared by 3 bases and J by 8 bases, with 10 bases of the junction left unmatched. Per germline, CDR1 SNHLY and CDR2 FYNNEI. The CDR3 has 15 amino acids. CDR3 sequence (DNA): TGTGCCAGCAGTGAGTCTGCGGGACTACGCGATGAGCAGTTCTTC. Translation: CASSESAGLRDEQFF.

The chain links TRBV9 to TRBJ1-2; D gene uncertain. The CDR3 contains 15 residues. Germline assignment: CDR1 SGDLS and CDR2 YYNGEE. The V end was cut by 4 bases, the J end by 3 bases, with 16 bases between. Written as DNA, the CDR3 is TGTGCCAGCAGCACCCTCCCCGACCCGGACTATGGCTACACCTTC. It specifies CASSTLPDPDYGYTF.

This chain joins TRBV11-2 and TRBJ1-1; the D is unclear. Germline CDR1 reads SGHAT; CDR2 reads FQNNGV. V was pared by 5 bases and J by 6 bases, with 16 bases between. There are 14 residues in the CDR3. CDR3 sequence reads: CASSPVRTSPEAFF. As DNA, the CDR3 is TGTGCCAGCAGCCCTGTTCGGACCAGCCCTGAAGCTTTCTTT.

This chain joins TRBV7-8 and TRBJ2-7, with 7 positions matching TRBD1. The length of the CDR3 is 15 residues. Per the germline V gene, CDR1 is SGHVS and CDR2 is FQNEAQ. V lost 4 bases to trimming and J lost 2 bases; unmatched junction nucleotides: 8. The CDR3 reads CASSSPRTGTYEQYF. The CDR3 nucleotides read TGTGCCAGCAGCTCCCCCCGGACAGGTACCTACGAGCAGTACTTC.

This clone was seen just once. CDR3 region: CASSLVMADGDEQFF. Written as DNA, the CDR3 is TGCGCCAGCAGCTTGGTAATGGCCGACGGCGATGAGCAGTTCTTC. The chain carries TRBV5-1 and TRBJ2-1, with no clear D. V lost 0 bases and J 8 bases, leaving 15 bases between the germline ends. Germline-derived CDR1 and CDR2 are SGHRS and YFSETQ. This CDR3 is built from 15 residues.

This chain connects TRBV15 to TRBJ2-2; D gene ambiguous. This CDR3 has 17 amino acids. Germline V gives CDR1 LNHNV, CDR2 YYDKDF (reference sequence). Trimming removed 0 bases at V and 2 bases at J, with 13 bases between. CDR3 DNA sequence: TGTGCCACCAGCAGAGATTATTTAGTCTCCAACACCGGGGAGCTGTTTTTT. Residues: CATSRDYLVSNTGELFF.

The chain employs TRBV7-5 and TRBJ2-7. TRBV7-5 is a known pseudogene. The CDR3 sequence is 14 residues long. CDR3 nucleotide sequence: TGTGCCAGAAGCCCGGGGGGCAGGGGGGGGGAGCAGTACTTC. Translation gives CARSPGGRGGEQYF.

The chain links TRBV7-9 to TRBJ1-6; 8 bases are shared with TRBD1. The V and J ends lost 4 bases and 5 bases, in that order; junction bases with no gene match: 1. Germline V gene data show CDR1 as SEHNR and CDR2 as FQNEAQ (reference sequence). The CDR3 extends over 14 amino acids. Here the CDR3 reads CASSSGQDNSPLHF. CDR3 DNA sequence: TGTGCCAGCAGCTCGGGACAGGATAATTCACCCCTCCACTTT.

The chain combines TRBV5-6 with TRBJ1-2, with D possibly matching TRBD1 (6 bases). Germline lookup yields CDR1 SGHDT and CDR2 YYEEEE. V was clipped by 3 bases and J by 1 base, with 10 bases between them. This CDR3 comprises 14 residues. CDR3 protein: CASSSGVRNYGYTF. Written as DNA, the CDR3 is TGTGCCAGCAGCTCAGGGGTGCGTAACTATGGCTACACCTTC. The full variable domain, its missing parts supplied by reference TRBV5-6 and TRBJ1-2, is DAGVTQSPTHLIKTRGQQVTLRCSPKSGHDTVSWYQQALGQGPQFIFQYYEEEERQRGNFPDRFSGHQFPNYSSELNVNALLLGDSALYLCASSSGVRNYGYTFGSGTRLTVV.

The chain links TRBV9 to TRBJ1-2; a possible D gene is TRBD1 (6 bases). The CDR3 has 17 amino acids. Trimming shortened V by 0 bases and J by 1 base, and 16 bases separated the two germline ends. Germline CDR1 reads SGDLS; CDR2 reads YYNGEE. CDR3 amino acids: CASSVGTGPTFNYGYTF. As DNA, the CDR3 is TGTGCCAGCAGCGTAGGCACAGGGCCCACTTTTAACTATGGCTACACCTTC.

The rearrangement joins TRBV4-2 to TRBJ2-1; TRBD2 is a possible D gene (7 bases). The CDR3 has 16 residues. Trimming shortened V by 1 base and J by 2 bases, and 12 bases separated the two germline ends. The germline V gene has CDR1 LGHNA and CDR2 YNFKEQ. CDR3 in amino acids: CASSQVGGGPYNEQFF. In DNA form, the CDR3 reads TGTGCCAGCAGCCAAGTAGGGGGGGGCCCCTACAATGAGCAGTTCTTC.